This T cell receptor beta chain is drawn from a study of shared clonotypes between healthy human individuals. Study overall: There were three CD4 naive, three CD4 memory, two CD8 naive and one CD8 memory plates per donor.

The V gene lost 3 bases and the J gene lost 6 bases, with 9 bases spanning the gap. Germline V CDR1 and CDR2: SEHNR, FQNEAQ (reference sequence). CDR3 length: 13 residues. Using about 190 ng DNA, 32,000 or so T cell genomes, the sorted-subset replicate PCRs were run. Clones were sequenced by immunoSEQ multiplex PCR, and TCRdb holds only the in-frame ones, with some missing. The data show about 180,000 clones, 90% to 95% seen once. The receptor comes from a woman between 25 and 40 years old in good health. This sequence joins TRBV7-9 and TRBJ2-1, with D uncertain. What was sequenced was naive CD4+ T cells sorted from blood. Subset in this sample: CD45RA+ positively selected. The chain's CDR3 is CASSLGFSNEQFF. In DNA, the CDR3 is TGTGCCAGCAGCTTGGGATTCTCCAATGAGCAGTTCTTC. Full variable domain (missing parts from reference TRBV7-9 and TRBJ2-1): DTGVSQNPRHKITKRGQNVTFRCDPISEHNRLYWYRQTLGQGPEFLTYFQNEAQLEKSRLLSDRFSAERPKGSFSTLEIQRTEQGDSAMYLCASSLGFSNEQFFGPGTRLTVL.